A single sample gave rise to the 2 T cell receptor beta chains below, sequenced in a study of T cell responses to AZD1222 COVID-19 vaccine. TCRdb's table, derived via immunoSEQ multiplex PCR, lists solely in-frame clones and lacks some. The sample includes fewer than 100,000 clones, 87% of them seen just once. The sample here was peripheral blood, taken 28 days after the second AZD1222 dose. The receptors derive from an adult who received the AZD1222 COVID-19 vaccine.

The V gene is TRBV19, the J gene TRBJ2-1, with a tentative D call TRBD2 (6 bases). Germline CDR1 is LNHDA and CDR2 is SQIVND (reference sequence). The V and J ends lost 5 bases and 5 bases respectively, with 16 bases between them. The CDR3 is 15 amino acids. The CDR3, as DNA: TGTGCCAGTAGTCCGGTGGGCGGGGTCCACAATGAGCAGTTCTTC. Translated: CASSPVGGVHNEQFF.

This sequence joins TRBV5-6 and TRBJ1-1, with D tentatively TRBD1 (5 bases). CDR1 and CDR2 (germline): SGHDT, YYEEEE. V shed 0 bases and J shed 11 bases, with 17 bases lying between them. The CDR3 is 14 residues long. CDR3 sequence: CASSLGGGVRAAFF. For the CDR3, the DNA is TGTGCCAGCAGCTTGGGTGGCGGGGTCAGGGCCGCTTTCTTT.